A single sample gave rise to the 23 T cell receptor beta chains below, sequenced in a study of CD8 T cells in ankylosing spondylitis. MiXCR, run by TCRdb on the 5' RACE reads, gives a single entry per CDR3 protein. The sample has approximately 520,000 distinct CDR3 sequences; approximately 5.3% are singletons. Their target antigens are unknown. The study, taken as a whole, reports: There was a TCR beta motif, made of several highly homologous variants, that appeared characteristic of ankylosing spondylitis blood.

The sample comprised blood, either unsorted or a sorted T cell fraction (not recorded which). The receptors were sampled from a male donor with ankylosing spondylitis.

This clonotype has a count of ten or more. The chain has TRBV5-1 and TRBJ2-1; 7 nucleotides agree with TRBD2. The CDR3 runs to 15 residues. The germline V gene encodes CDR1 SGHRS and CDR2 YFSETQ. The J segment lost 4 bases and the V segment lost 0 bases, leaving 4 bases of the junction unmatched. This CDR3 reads CASSLVLAEYNEQFF. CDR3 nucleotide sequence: TGCGCCAGCAGCTTGGTTCTAGCGGAATACAATGAGCAGTTCTTC. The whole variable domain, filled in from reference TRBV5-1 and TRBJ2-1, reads KAGVTQTPRYLIKTRGQQVTLSCSPISGHRSVSWYQQTPGQGLQFLFEYFSETQRNKGNFPGRFSGRQFSNSRSEMNVSTLELGDSALYLCASSLVLAEYNEQFFGPGTRLTVL.

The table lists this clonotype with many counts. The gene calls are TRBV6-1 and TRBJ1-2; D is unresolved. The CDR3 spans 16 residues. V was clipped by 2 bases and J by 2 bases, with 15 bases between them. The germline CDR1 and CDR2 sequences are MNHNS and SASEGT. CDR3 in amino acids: CASSEIAANWNYGYTF. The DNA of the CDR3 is TGTGCCAGCAGTGAAATAGCGGCCAACTGGAACTATGGCTACACCTTC.

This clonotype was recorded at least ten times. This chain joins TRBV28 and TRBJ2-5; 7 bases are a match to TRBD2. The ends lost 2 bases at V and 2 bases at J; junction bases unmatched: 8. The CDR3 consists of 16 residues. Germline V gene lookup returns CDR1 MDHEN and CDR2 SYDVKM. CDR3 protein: CASSLNPSGIQETQYF. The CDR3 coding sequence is TGTGCCAGCAGTTTAAACCCAAGCGGGATACAAGAGACCCAGTACTTC.

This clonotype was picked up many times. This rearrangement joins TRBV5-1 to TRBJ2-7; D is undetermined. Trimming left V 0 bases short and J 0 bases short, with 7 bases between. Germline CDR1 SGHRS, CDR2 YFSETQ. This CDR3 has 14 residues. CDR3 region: CASSLDVGSYEQYF. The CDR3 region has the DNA TGCGCCAGCAGCTTGGACGTAGGCTCCTACGAGCAGTACTTC. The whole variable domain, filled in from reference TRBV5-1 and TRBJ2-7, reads KAGVTQTPRYLIKTRGQQVTLSCSPISGHRSVSWYQQTPGQGLQFLFEYFSETQRNKGNFPGRFSGRQFSNSRSEMNVSTLELGDSALYLCASSLDVGSYEQYFGPGTRLTVT.

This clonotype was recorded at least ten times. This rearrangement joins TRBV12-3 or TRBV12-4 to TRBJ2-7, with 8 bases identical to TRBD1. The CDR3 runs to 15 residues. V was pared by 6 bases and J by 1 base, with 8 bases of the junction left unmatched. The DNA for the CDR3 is TGTGCCAGCAGCCAGCTCCGGGACAGGTCCTACGAGCAGTACTTC. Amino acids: CASSQLRDRSYEQYF.

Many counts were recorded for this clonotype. CDR3 DNA: TGTGCCAGACCAGCAAGAGGGGCTAGCGGGAGGTTTGAGTCCTACAATGAGCAGTTCTTC. Protein: CARPARGASGRFESYNEQFF. The chain employs TRBV21-1 and TRBJ2-1; the table's D gene call, TRBD2, was not cross checked with the DNA. TRBV21-1 is recorded as a pseudogene. This CDR3 spans 20 amino acids.

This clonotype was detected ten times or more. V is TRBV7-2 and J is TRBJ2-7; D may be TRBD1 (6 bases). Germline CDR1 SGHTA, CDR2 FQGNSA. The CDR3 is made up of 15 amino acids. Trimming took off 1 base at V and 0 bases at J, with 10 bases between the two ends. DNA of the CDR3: TGTGCCAGCAGCTTAGTAGGGGACAACTCCTACGAGCAGTACTTC. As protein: CASSLVGDNSYEQYF.

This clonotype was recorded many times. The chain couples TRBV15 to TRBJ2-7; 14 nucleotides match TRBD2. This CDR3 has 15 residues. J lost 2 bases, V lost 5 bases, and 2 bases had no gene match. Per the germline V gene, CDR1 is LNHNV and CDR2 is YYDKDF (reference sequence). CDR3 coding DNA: TGTGCCACCAGCGAGGGACTAGCGGGGGCCTACGAGCAGTACTTC. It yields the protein CATSEGLAGAYEQYF.

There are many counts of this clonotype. CDR3 coding DNA: TGCGCCAGCAGCTTGCAGATTTCCTATAGCAATCAGCCCCAGCATTTT. Translation: CASSLQISYSNQPQHF. V gene TRBV5-1 combines with J gene TRBJ1-5; D unclear. Germline V gene data show CDR1 as SGHRS and CDR2 as YFSETQ. The V end lost 1 base, the J end lost 0 bases, and 11 bases lay between the germline ends. This CDR3 has 16 residues.

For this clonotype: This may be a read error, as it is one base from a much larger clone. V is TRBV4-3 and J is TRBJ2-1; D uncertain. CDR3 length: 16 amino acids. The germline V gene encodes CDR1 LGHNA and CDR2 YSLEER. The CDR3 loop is CASSPTEFSDYTEQFF. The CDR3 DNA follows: TGCGCCAGCAGCCCGACGGAGTTCTCGGATTACACTGAGCAGTTCTTC.

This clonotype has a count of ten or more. In DNA, the CDR3 is TGTGCCAGCAGCTCCTTCCCCCGGGGTTCAGATACGCAGTATTTT. This encodes CASSSFPRGSDTQYF. The rearrangement joins TRBV7-2 to TRBJ2-3; possibly TRBD2 for D (5 bases). V was pared by 4 bases and J by 4 bases, with 15 bases between. This CDR3 contains 15 residues. CDR1 and CDR2 (germline): SGHTA, FQGNSA.

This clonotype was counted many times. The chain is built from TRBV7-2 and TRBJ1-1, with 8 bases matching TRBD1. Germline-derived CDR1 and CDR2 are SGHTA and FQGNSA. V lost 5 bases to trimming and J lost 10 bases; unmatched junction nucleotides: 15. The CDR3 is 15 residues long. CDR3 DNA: TGTGCCAGCAGCGTCTCCCCGGCGGGACAGGCCGTAGCTTTCTTT. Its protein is CASSVSPAGQAVAFF. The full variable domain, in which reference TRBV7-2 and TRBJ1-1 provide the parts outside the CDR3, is GAGVSQSPSNKVTEKGKDVELRCDPISGHTALYWYRQSLGQGLEFLIYFQGNSAPDKSGLPSDRFSAERTGGSVSTLTIQRTQQEDSAVYLCASSVSPAGQAVAFFGQGTRLTVV.

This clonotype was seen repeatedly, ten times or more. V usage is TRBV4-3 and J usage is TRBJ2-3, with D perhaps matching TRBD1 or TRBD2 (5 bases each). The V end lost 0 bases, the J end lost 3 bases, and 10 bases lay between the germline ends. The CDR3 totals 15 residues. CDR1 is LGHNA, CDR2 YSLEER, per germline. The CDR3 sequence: CASSQEYWGTDTQYF. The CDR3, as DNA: TGCGCCAGCAGCCAAGAGTATTGGGGGACAGATACGCAGTATTTT.

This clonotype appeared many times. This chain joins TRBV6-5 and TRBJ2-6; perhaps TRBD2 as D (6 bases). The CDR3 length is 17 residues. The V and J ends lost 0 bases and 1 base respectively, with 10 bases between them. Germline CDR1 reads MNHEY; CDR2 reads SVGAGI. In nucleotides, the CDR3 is TGTGCCAGCAGTTACTCTGGTGGGGGGTCTGGGGCCAACGTCCTGACTTTC. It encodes CASSYSGGGSGANVLTF.

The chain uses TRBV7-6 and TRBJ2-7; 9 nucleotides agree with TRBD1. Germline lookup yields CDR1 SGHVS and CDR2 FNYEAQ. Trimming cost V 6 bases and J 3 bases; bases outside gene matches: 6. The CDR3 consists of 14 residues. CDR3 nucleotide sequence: TGTGCCAGCAGTAGAGGACAGGGGTTCTACGAGCAGTACTTC. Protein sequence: CASSRGQGFYEQYF.

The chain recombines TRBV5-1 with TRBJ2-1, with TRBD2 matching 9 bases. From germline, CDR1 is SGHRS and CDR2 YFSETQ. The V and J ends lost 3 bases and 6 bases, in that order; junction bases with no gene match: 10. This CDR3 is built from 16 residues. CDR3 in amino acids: CASSSPGLAGPNEQFF. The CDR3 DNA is TGCGCCAGCAGCTCGCCGGGACTAGCAGGTCCCAATGAGCAGTTCTTC.

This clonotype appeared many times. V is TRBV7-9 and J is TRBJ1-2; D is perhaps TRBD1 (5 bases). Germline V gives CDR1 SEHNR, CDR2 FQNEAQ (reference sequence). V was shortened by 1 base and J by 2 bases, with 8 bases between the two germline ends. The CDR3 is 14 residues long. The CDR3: CASSLDAGNYGYTF. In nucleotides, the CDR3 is TGTGCCAGCAGCTTAGATGCAGGGAACTATGGCTACACCTTC.

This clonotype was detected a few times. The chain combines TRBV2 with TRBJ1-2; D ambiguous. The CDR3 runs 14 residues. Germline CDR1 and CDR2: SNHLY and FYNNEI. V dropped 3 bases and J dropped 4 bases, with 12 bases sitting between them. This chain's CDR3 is CASSDVARGYGYTF. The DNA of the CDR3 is TGTGCCAGCAGTGATGTCGCCCGGGGCTATGGCTACACCTTC.

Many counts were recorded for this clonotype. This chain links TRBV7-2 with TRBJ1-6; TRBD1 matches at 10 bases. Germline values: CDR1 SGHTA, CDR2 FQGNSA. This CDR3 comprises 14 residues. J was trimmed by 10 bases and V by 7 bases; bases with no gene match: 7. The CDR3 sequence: CASTRGTGVSPLHF. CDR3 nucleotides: TGTGCCAGCACCCGAGGGACAGGGGTCTCACCCCTCCACTTT. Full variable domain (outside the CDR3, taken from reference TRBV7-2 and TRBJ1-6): GAGVSQSPSNKVTEKGKDVELRCDPISGHTALYWYRQSLGQGLEFLIYFQGNSAPDKSGLPSDRFSAERTGGSVSTLTIQRTQQEDSAVYLCASTRGTGVSPLHFGNGTRLTVT.

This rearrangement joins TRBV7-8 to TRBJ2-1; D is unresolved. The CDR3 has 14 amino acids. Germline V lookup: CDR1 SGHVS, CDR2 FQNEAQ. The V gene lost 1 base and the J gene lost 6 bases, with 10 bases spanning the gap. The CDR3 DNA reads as TGTGCCAGCAGCTTAGATCGCCAATTCAATGAGCAGTTCTTC. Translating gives CASSLDRQFNEQFF.

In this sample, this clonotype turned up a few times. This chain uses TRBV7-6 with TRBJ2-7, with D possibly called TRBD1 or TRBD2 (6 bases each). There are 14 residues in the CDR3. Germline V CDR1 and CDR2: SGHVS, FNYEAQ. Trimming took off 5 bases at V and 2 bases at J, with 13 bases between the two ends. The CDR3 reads CASSPERGPYEQYF. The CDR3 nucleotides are TGTGCCAGCAGCCCCGAACGGGGGCCCTACGAGCAGTACTTC.

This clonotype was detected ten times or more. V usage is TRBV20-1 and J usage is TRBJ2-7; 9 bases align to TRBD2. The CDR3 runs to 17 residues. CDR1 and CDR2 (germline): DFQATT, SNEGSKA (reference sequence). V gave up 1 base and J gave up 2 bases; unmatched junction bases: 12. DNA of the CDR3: TGCAGTGCTAGAGCCCCGCGGCGGGGGGGCTCCACCTACGAGCAGTACTTC. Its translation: CSARAPRRGGSTYEQYF.

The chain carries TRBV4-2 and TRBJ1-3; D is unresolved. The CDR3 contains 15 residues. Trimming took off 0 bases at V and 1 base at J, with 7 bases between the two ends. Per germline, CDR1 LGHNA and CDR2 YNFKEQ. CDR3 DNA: TGTGCCAGCAGCCAAGATCGTCGGTCTGGAAACACCATATATTTT. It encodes CASSQDRRSGNTIYF.